This entry lists 6 T cell receptor beta chains sequenced from one sample in a study of OX40 agonist ivuxolimab in advanced cancers. The method was immunoSEQ multiplex PCR; TCRdb's version includes in-frame clones alone and lacks a portion of them. The sample holds tens of thousands of clones, about four fifths seen once. The specimen was CD4+ or CD8+ T cells sorted from blood, collected in a trial of the OX40 agonist ivuxolimab. Receptors were obtained from an adult with an advanced solid tumor such as melanoma, head and neck, liver or kidney cancer.

This clone appeared a single time. The V and J genes are TRBV7-9 and TRBJ2-1; weak D call: TRBD1 (6 bases). The V and J ends lost 6 bases and 0 bases respectively, with 12 bases between them. The CDR3 totals 15 residues. Germline assignment: CDR1 SEHNR and CDR2 FQNEAQ (reference sequence). CDR3 DNA: TGTGCCAGCAGGGAAACAGGGTCCTCCTACAATGAGCAGTTCTTC. Translated, it gives CASRETGSSYNEQFF.

The chain uses TRBV28 and TRBJ1-1; D remains unclear. The germline CDR1 and CDR2 sequences are MDHEN and SYDVKM. The CDR3 has 14 amino acids. V gave up 11 bases and J gave up 4 bases, with 20 bases separating them. CDR3 residues: CAASGLSWSTEAFF. The CDR3 DNA reads TGTGCCGCCAGCGGATTGAGTTGGTCCACTGAAGCTTTCTTT.

In its sample, this clone was seen a few times. Other DNA sequences in this specimen translate into the identical CDR3. V gene TRBV11-2 combines with J gene TRBJ2-3, with 8 bases fitting TRBD2. V was pared by 0 bases and J by 6 bases, with 5 bases of the junction left unmatched. Germline V lookup: CDR1 SGHAT, CDR2 FQNNGV. The CDR3 sequence is 15 residues long. The CDR3: CASSLEGAGADTQYF. CDR3 in DNA: TGTGCCAGCAGCTTAGAAGGAGCGGGGGCCGATACGCAGTATTTT.

The chain has TRBV6-1 and TRBJ1-4, with TRBD1 as a possible D gene (5 bases). Germline V gene sequence: CDR1 MNHNS, CDR2 SASEGT. The CDR3 contains 16 residues. Trimming stripped 4 bases from V and 0 bases from J, with 12 bases between. DNA for the CDR3: TGTGCCAGCAGTGCTGACAGATTTGCAACTAATGAAAAACTGTTTTTT. This sequence encodes CASSADRFATNEKLFF.

V is TRBV5-1 and J is TRBJ2-3; 8 bases fit TRBD2. Germline CDR1 and CDR2: SGHRS and YFSETQ. The CDR3 extends over 16 amino acids. V was pared by 2 bases and J by 0 bases, with 5 bases of the junction left unmatched. CDR3 amino acids: CASSLGGGPSTDTQYF. The CDR3 DNA reads TGCGCCAGCAGCTTAGGCGGGGGGCCTAGCACAGATACGCAGTATTTT.

This rearrangement joins TRBV11-2 to TRBJ1-3; weak D call: TRBD1 (6 bases). The length of the CDR3 is 16 residues. Trimming pared 5 bases from V and 1 base from J, leaving 15 bases between. The germline gives CDR1 SGHAT, CDR2 FQNNGV. CDR3 loop: CASSRPQGTSGNTIYF. CDR3 DNA sequence: TGTGCCAGCAGCCGGCCCCAGGGGACGTCTGGAAACACCATATATTTT.